This TCR beta chain was identified in a study of cytomegalovirus exposure and HLA in healthy donors. The germline CDR1 and CDR2 sequences are LGHNA and YNFKEQ. Germline trimming cut 1 base from V and 5 bases from J; bases unmatched to any gene: 7. CDR3 length equals 18 residues. About this clone: Its matching antigen is unknown.

The protocol was immunoSEQ multiplex PCR, while the TCRdb copy is restricted to in-frame clones and leaves out a portion. The sample shows approximately 82,000 clones, just under 95% of them seen only once. Study results and limitations: Cytomegalovirus status was reportedly diagnosed by the classifier with high sensitivity and specificity. Cytomegalovirus-associated status was assigned to approximately 160 TCR beta chains.

The chain uses TRBV4-2 and TRBJ2-5, with TRBD2 matching over 16 bases. The specimen was PBMCs. This receptor was identified in a man in his late teens or twenties in good health and CMV-seronegative. CDR3 in amino acids: CASSQGGTSGGAGETQYF. DNA of the CDR3: TGTGCCAGCAGCCAAGGCGGGACTAGCGGGGGGGCCGGGGAGACCCAGTACTTC.